One sample yielded the 18 T cell receptor beta chains listed below, sequenced in a study of blood T cell repertoires in COVID-19. Only in-frame clones appear in the TCRdb table, and some are missing; sequencing was by immunoSEQ multiplex PCR. The table includes over 150,000 clones, about 86% detected once. Sample: peripheral blood. The receptors were sampled from a man in his fifties or sixties with active or convalescent COVID-19.

The V and J genes are TRBV11-2 and TRBJ1-1; 9 nucleotides align to TRBD1. The CDR3 runs 14 residues. Germline values: CDR1 SGHAT, CDR2 FQNNGV. J lost 1 base, V lost 4 bases, and 1 base had no gene match. CDR3 loop: CASSWGQGNTEAFF. The CDR3 coding sequence is TGTGCCAGCAGCTGGGGACAGGGGAACACTGAAGCTTTCTTT.

The V gene is TRBV11-3, the J gene TRBJ2-5, with D unresolved. The CDR3 spans 15 residues. From germline, CDR1 is SGHNT and CDR2 YENEEA. The V gene lost 4 bases and the J gene lost 0 bases, with 12 bases spanning the gap. The CDR3 loop is CASSSPQENQETQYF. The CDR3 DNA follows: TGTGCCAGCAGCTCCCCCCAGGAAAACCAAGAGACCCAGTACTTC.

The rearrangement joins TRBV6-5 to TRBJ1-5; D not certain. V lost 0 bases to trimming and J lost 2 bases, with 8 bases between them. In germline, CDR1 is MNHEY, CDR2 SVGAGI. CDR3 length: 15 amino acids. The CDR3 coding sequence is TGTGCCAGCAGTTACTCCGGGTTAGGCAATCAGCCCCAGCATTTT. Amino acids: CASSYSGLGNQPQHF.

The chain combines TRBV27 with TRBJ1-5; no definite D call. The germline V and J ends were trimmed by 4 bases and 9 bases, with 16 bases remaining between them. The CDR3 covers 14 residues. The germline gives CDR1 MNHEY, CDR2 SMNVEV (reference sequence). The CDR3: CASSSLRSGSPQHF. The CDR3 DNA reads TGTGCCAGCAGTTCGTTGCGTAGCGGGTCGCCCCAGCATTTT.

V gene TRBV28 combines with J gene TRBJ1-5, with unresolved D. Germline V gene lookup returns CDR1 MDHEN and CDR2 SYDVKM. The CDR3 consists of 14 residues. V dropped 2 bases and J dropped 4 bases, with 9 bases sitting between them. The chain's CDR3 is CASSLMTPNQPQHF. CDR3 bases: TGTGCCAGCAGTTTAATGACACCTAATCAGCCCCAGCATTTT.

The chain carries TRBV6-5 and TRBJ1-6, with D perhaps matching TRBD1 (5 bases). Germline CDR1 reads MNHEY; CDR2 reads SVGAGI. This CDR3 is built from 14 residues. Deletions cut 6 bases from V and 6 bases from J, with 12 bases between. The CDR3 DNA follows: TGTGCCAGCAGACCACAGGTCTCTAATTCACCCCTCCACTTT. Translated, it gives CASRPQVSNSPLHF.

The chain joins TRBV6-6 to TRBJ2-5, with 7 positions matching TRBD2. CDR3 length: 15 residues. J was trimmed by 2 bases and V by 8 bases; bases with no gene match: 11. Per the germline V gene, CDR1 is MNHNY and CDR2 is SVGAGI (reference sequence). CDR3 in DNA: TGTGCCAGCCAGGTGGCAGGGACTACTCAAGAGACCCAGTACTTC. Its protein product is CASQVAGTTQETQYF.

The chain is built from TRBV6-2 or TRBV6-3 and TRBJ1-2, with D perhaps matching TRBD1 (6 bases). The CDR3 loop spans 15 amino acids. Germline V gene data show CDR1 as MNHEY and CDR2 as SVGEGT. Trimming shortened V by 5 bases and J by 2 bases, and 15 bases separated the two germline ends. This chain's CDR3 is CASSRTGLTNYGYTF. The CDR3 nucleotides read TGTGCCAGCAGTCGTACAGGGTTAACGAACTATGGCTACACCTTC.

This clone was observed a few times. At one of its ends the junction is not consistent with the germline gene, which may arise from a read error. In the same sample, other DNA sequences code for this CDR3. V is TRBV2 and J is TRBJ1-5; a weak D match, TRBD1 (6 bases). The CDR3 has 16 residues. Germline V gene sequence: CDR1 SNHLY, CDR2 FYNNEI. The CDR3 is CACSDVGGGSFQPQHF. The CDR3 DNA is TGTGCCTGCAGTGATGTAGGGGGGGGGTCATTTCAGCCCCAGCATTTT.

This chain connects TRBV19 to TRBJ2-2; 7 bases align to TRBD1. The CDR3 sequence is 16 residues long. CDR1 is LNHDA, CDR2 SQIVND, per germline (reference sequence). The V gene end was trimmed by 6 bases and the J gene end by 5 bases; junction bases not matched to a gene: 12. CDR3 region: CASSQTPGTATGELFF. In DNA form, the CDR3 reads TGTGCCAGTAGCCAAACGCCCGGGACAGCAACCGGGGAGCTGTTTTTT.

J is TRBJ1-2 and V is TRBV2, with 8 bases that match TRBD1. Trimming took 6 bases from V and 4 from J; bases not matched to a gene: 7. Germline loops: CDR1 SNHLY, CDR2 FYNNEI. CDR3 length: 14 residues. CDR3: CASRGTGRAYGYTF. Written as DNA, the CDR3 is TGTGCCAGCAGGGGGACAGGCAGGGCCTATGGCTACACCTTC. The full variable domain, its missing parts supplied by reference TRBV2 and TRBJ1-2, is EPEVTQTPSHQVTQMGQEVILRCVPISNHLYFYWYRQILGQKVEFLVSFYNNEISEKSEIFDDQFSVERPDGSNFTLKIRSTKLEDSAMYFCASRGTGRAYGYTFGSGTRLTVV.

The gene calls are TRBV3-1 (or the pseudogene TRBV3-2) and TRBJ2-1, with 7 bases identical to TRBD2. Germline trimming cut 0 bases from V and 3 bases from J; bases unmatched to any gene: 14. Germline values: CDR1 LGHDT, CDR2 YNNKEL (reference sequence). This CDR3 is 19 amino acids long. CDR3 sequence reads: CASSQERGREGQNYNEQFF. As DNA, the CDR3 is TGTGCCAGCAGCCAAGAAAGAGGGAGGGAGGGCCAGAACTACAATGAGCAGTTCTTC.

The rearrangement uses TRBV4-2 and TRBJ2-7, with D tentatively TRBD1 (6 bases). Germline-derived CDR1 and CDR2 are LGHNA and YNFKEQ. There are 12 residues in the CDR3. The V and J ends lost 3 bases and 5 bases respectively, with 8 bases between them. The CDR3 DNA is TGTGCCAGCAGCCACCCAGGGGACGAGCAGTACTTC. It encodes CASSHPGDEQYF.

The rearrangement joins TRBV7-9 to TRBJ2-2; 10 bases agree with TRBD1. V shed 3 bases and J 4 bases; nucleotides not matched to a gene: 8. Per the germline V gene, CDR1 is SEHNR and CDR2 is FQNEAQ (reference sequence). The CDR3 is made up of 17 amino acids. Here the CDR3 DNA reads TGTGCCAGCAGCTTTGGACAGGGGGTGAGAGGCACCGGGGAGCTGTTTTTT. Translation gives CASSFGQGVRGTGELFF.

The chain carries TRBV6-5 and TRBJ1-5; 7 nucleotides agree with TRBD1. Germline V CDR1 and CDR2: MNHEY, SVGAGI. V shed 6 bases, J shed 9 bases, and the junction held 8 bases outside the gene matches. There are 13 residues in the CDR3. The CDR3 DNA reads as TGTGCCAGCAGCCAAACAGGGGCCGGGCCCCAGCATTTT. It specifies CASSQTGAGPQHF.

For the CDR3, the DNA is TGTGCCAGCAGCCTAGGCGGGAGGCCGTCCTACGAGCAGTACTTC. It encodes CASSLGGRPSYEQYF. The rearrangement uses TRBV9 and TRBJ2-7; 8 positions agree with TRBD2. The CDR3 sequence is 15 residues long. Per the germline V gene, CDR1 is SGDLS and CDR2 is YYNGEE. The trim removed 4 bases at V and 1 base at J, leaving 7 bases unmatched.

The chain employs TRBV5-1 and TRBJ2-1; the match to TRBD1 covers 9 bases. This CDR3 contains 16 residues. V was pared by 0 bases and J by 2 bases, with 3 bases of the junction left unmatched. CDR1 is SGHRS and CDR2 is YFSETQ in the germline V gene. In nucleotides, the CDR3 is TGCGCCAGCAGCTTGGTCGGGACAGGGCCCTACAATGAGCAGTTCTTC. As protein: CASSLVGTGPYNEQFF.

Regarding this clone: A junction end diverges from the germline sequence, so it may reflect a read error. DNA for the CDR3: TGTGCTAGCAGTTTTACAGGCGCCTATGGCTACACCTTC. Translated, it gives CASSFTGAYGYTF. V usage is TRBV27 and J usage is TRBJ1-2; a weak D match, TRBD1 (5 bases). The CDR3 is 13 residues long. Germline V gene sequence: CDR1 MNHEY, CDR2 SMNVEV (reference sequence).